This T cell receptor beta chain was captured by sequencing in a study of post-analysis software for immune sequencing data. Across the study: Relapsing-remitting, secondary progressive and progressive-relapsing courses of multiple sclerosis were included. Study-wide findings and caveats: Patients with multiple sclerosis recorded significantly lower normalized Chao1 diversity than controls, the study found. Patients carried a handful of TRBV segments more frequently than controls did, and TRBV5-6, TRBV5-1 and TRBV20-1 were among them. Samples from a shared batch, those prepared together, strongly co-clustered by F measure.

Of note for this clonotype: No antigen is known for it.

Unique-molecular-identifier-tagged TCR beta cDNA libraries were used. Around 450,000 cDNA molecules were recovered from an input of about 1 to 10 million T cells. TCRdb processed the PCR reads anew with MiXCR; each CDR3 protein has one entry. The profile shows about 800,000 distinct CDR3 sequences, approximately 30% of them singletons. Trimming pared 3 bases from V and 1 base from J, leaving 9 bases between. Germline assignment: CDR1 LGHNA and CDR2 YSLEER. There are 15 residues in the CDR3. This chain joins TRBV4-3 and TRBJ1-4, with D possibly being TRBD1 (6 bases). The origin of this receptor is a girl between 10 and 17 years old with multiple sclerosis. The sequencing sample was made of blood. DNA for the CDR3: TGCGCCAGCAGCCAGAGCAGGGGAACTAATGAAAAACTGTTTTTT. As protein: CASSQSRGTNEKLFF.